This T cell receptor (beta chain) originates from a study of Graves' ophthalmopathy and Graves' hyperthyroidism. The CDR3 sequence is 12 residues long. Trimming cost V 5 bases and J 12 bases, with 11 bases left between them. For repertoire sequencing, the TCR beta CDR3 regions were amplified from RNA transcripts. After a first-round RT-PCR with HTBI primers, a second-round multiplex PCR was run. TCRdb re-derived calls from the multiplex PCR reads in MiXCR, one entry per CDR3 protein. The sample consists of 500,000 to 700,000 distinct CDR3 sequences, approximately 22% of them appearing once. A word on this clonotype: Its antigen is unknown. A clone one base away is much larger, so this may be a read error.

Notes on the study in general: Most thyroid-expanded clonotypes exceeding 0.001 frequency were also found in blood.

Hyperthyroidism patients were newly diagnosed, under 2 months' duration, aged 18 to 65. V usage is TRBV12-3 or TRBV12-4 and J usage is TRBJ1-6, with unresolved D. The sequence derives from a young woman with stable Graves' hyperthyroidism. Some clones in this sample may be carry-over from other donors' samples. Sequencing was performed on peripheral blood. CDR3 nucleotide sequence: TGTGCCAGCAGTCAGACCGATCTACCCCTCCACTTT. Translating gives CASSQTDLPLHF.